This T cell receptor beta chain derives from a study of blood T cell repertoires in COVID-19. Study details: Samples taken during acute and convalescent COVID-19 were collected in the United States, Italy and Spain. The analysed material was cDNA or gDNA that came from T cells, B-cell-depleted T cells, or PBMCs.

The CDR3 is made up of 15 amino acids. Germline V gene sequence: CDR1 SQVTM, CDR2 ANQGSEA. Trimming left V 4 bases short and J 7 bases short, with 20 bases between. In the original processing: Reference gene primer amplification gave estimated nucleated cell counts. This table comes from immunoSEQ multiplex PCR, and its TCRdb copy is limited to in-frame clones, with some not included. V, J and clone size reflect that table, while D and trimming were determined from the DNA. This table has about 210,000 clones, roughly 86% appearing once. The gene calls are TRBV29-1 and TRBJ2-1; unclear D gene. The source material was peripheral blood. The clonotype originates from a man between 60 and 75 years old with acute or convalescent COVID-19. CDR3 coding DNA: TGCAGCGTTGTCCTGGGCCAGACCTTCCAGAATGAGCAGTTCTTC. It codes for CSVVLGQTFQNEQFF.